This paragraph reports one T cell receptor beta chain. This record comes from a study of blood T cell repertoires in COVID-19. The V end lost 2 bases, the J end lost 3 bases, and 7 bases lay between the germline ends. The germline gives CDR1 MGHDK, CDR2 SYGVNS. This CDR3 comprises 13 residues. Clones were read by immunoSEQ multiplex PCR, and TCRdb kept only the in-frame ones, dropping some. The sample shows 190,000 or so clones, about 85% of them seen only once. Recovered Cohort 3 donors showed two negative PCRs, clearance, or symptom resolution. This TCR came from a man in his forties who had recovered from COVID-19. The V call is TRBV25-1, the J call TRBJ1-2, with D possibly TRBD1 on 5 matching bases. Sequences were obtained from PBMCs or T cells enriched from blood (not recorded which). The CDR3 sequence: CASSEPGDYGYTF. The CDR3 DNA is TGTGCCAGCAGTGAACCGGGGGACTATGGCTACACCTTC.